The rows below give T cell receptor beta chains drawn from one sample of a study of T cells in Graves' hyperthyroidism and ophthalmopathy. TCRdb itself ran the multiplex PCR reads through MiXCR, one entry per CDR3 protein. The sample lists hundreds of thousands of distinct CDR3 sequences; roughly 24% were seen once. The source material was blood. These receptors came from a woman aged 25-40 years with Graves' ophthalmopathy. Both conserved end residues are part of each CDR3. The order of the fields is D gene, J gene, V gene, clone size, CDR3 protein, CDR3 DNA. The D gene is left open where the match is weak. Expanded clones are given a class, and other clones once, few, many or no size at all.

>-|TRBJ1-3|TRBV7-9|-
CASSLGGADSPGF
TGTGCCAGCAGCTTGGGGGGGGCGGACAGCCCCGGGTTT
>-|TRBJ1-2|TRBV10-3|once
CAISEDGYYGYTF
TGTGCCATCAGTGAGGACGGCTACTATGGCTACACCTTC
>-|TRBJ2-5|TRBV6-2/TRBV6-3|many
CASSGALETQYF
TGTGCCAGCAGTGGAGCTTTGGAGACCCAGTACTTC
>TRBD1|TRBJ1-2|TRBV19|once
CASSIDRVAGYTF
TGTGCCAGTAGTATTGACAGGGTGGCTGGCTACACCTTC
>-|TRBJ2-5|TRBV12-3/TRBV12-4|few
CASSTGSGETQYF
TGTGCCAGCAGCACAGGGAGTGGAGAGACCCAGTACTTC
>TRBD1|TRBJ2-7|TRBV28|many
CASKIWTPGQESYEQYF
TGTGCCAGCAAGATTTGGACTCCGGGACAGGAGTCCTACGAGCAGTACTTC
>-|TRBJ1-5|TRBV6-5|many
CASSRGSNQPQHF
TGTGCCAGCAGTAGGGGTAGCAATCAGCCCCAGCATTTT
>-|TRBJ2-5|TRBV6-1|-
CASSVGRVQRETQYF
TGTGCCAGCAGTGTGGGCAGGGTCCAGCGGGAGACCCAGTACTTC
>-|TRBJ1-1|TRBV11-2|many
CASSLVPGIYTEAFF
TGTGCCAGCAGCTTAGTCCCGGGGATATACACTGAAGCTTTCTTT
>-|TRBJ2-2|TRBV29-1|many
CSGFSQGTGTGELFF
TGCAGCGGATTCAGTCAGGGGACGGGTACCGGGGAGCTGTTTTTT
>TRBD1|TRBJ2-7|TRBV12-3/TRBV12-4|many
CASSTGVPYEQYF
TGTGCCAGCAGTACAGGGGTCCCCTACGAGCAGTACTTC
>-|TRBJ1-2|TRBV27|many
CASSRLSTQGSYGYTF
TGTGCCAGCAGTCGCCTTTCCACACAGGGCTCCTATGGCTACACCTTC
>TRBD1|TRBJ2-7|TRBV6-1|few
CASSEVLGRGNFFEQYF
TGTGCCAGCAGTGAAGTGTTAGGCAGGGGGAATTTTTTCGAGCAGTACTTC
>-|TRBJ2-5|TRBV5-1|-
CASSLVGTANENPETQYF
TGCGCCAGCAGCTTGGTAGGGACGGCCAACGAGAACCCAGAGACCCAGTACTTC
>TRBD1|TRBJ2-7|TRBV5-5|many
CASSSLHRGGREQYF
TGTGCCAGCAGCTCACTCCACAGGGGTGGAAGAGAGCAGTACTTC
>TRBD1|TRBJ2-1|TRBV7-8|few
CASSPQGAAYNEQFF
TGTGCCAGCAGCCCTCAGGGGGCAGCCTACAATGAGCAGTTCTTC
>-|TRBJ2-7|TRBV6-2/TRBV6-3|-
CASSYGESYEQYF
TGCGCCAGCAGTTACGGGGAATCCTACGAGCAGTACTTC
>TRBD1|TRBJ1-2|TRBV12-5|-
CASRRHRGNYGYTF
TGTGCCAGCAGACGCCACAGGGGGAACTATGGCTACACCTTC
>TRBD2|TRBJ2-3|TRBV24-1|many
CATSVSGGDDTQYF
TGTGCCACCAGTGTAAGCGGGGGGGATGATACGCAGTATTTT
>-|TRBJ1-1|TRBV19|many
CASDSGGTEAFF
TGTGCCAGCGACAGTGGGGGCACTGAAGCTTTCTTT
>-|TRBJ1-1|TRBV6-5|few
CASGLARRNEAFF
TGTGCCAGCGGTTTGGCCCGGCGGAATGAAGCTTTCTTT
>-|TRBJ2-7|TRBV20-1|many
CSARDLQYEQYF
TGCAGTGCTAGAGATCTCCAGTACGAGCAGTACTTC
>-|TRBJ1-1|TRBV12-3/TRBV12-4|many
CASRSLGDTEAFF
TGTGCCAGCAGGTCCCTCGGTGACACTGAAGCTTTCTTT
>-|TRBJ2-5|TRBV24-1|many
CATSDPRETQYF
TGTGCCACCAGTGACCCGCGTGAGACCCAGTACTTC
>-|TRBJ1-2|TRBV6-1|-
CASSEALLEGYTF
TGTGCCAGCAGTGAAGCGCTCTTGGAAGGCTACACCTTC
>-|TRBJ1-2|TRBV4-2|-
CASSQERLLYRANYGYTF
TGTGCCAGCAGCCAAGAGAGGCTATTGTACAGGGCGAACTATGGCTACACCTTC
>-|TRBJ1-6|TRBV18|-
CASSGGSSYNSPLRF
TGTGCCAGCTCCGGAGGGAGCTCCTATAATTCACCCCTCCGCTTT
>TRBD2|TRBJ2-7|TRBV12-3/TRBV12-4|many
CASSPRGGSYEQYF
TGTGCCAGCAGTCCTCGGGGGGGGAGCTACGAGCAGTACTTC
>-|TRBJ2-7|TRBV4-2|many
CASSPNPQVKASYEQYF
TGTGCCAGCAGCCCAAACCCACAGGTTAAAGCATCCTACGAGCAGTACTTC
>TRBD1|TRBJ1-2|TRBV12-3/TRBV12-4|many
CASSDIAGTGENYGYTF
TGTGCCAGCAGTGATATAGCCGGGACAGGGGAGAACTATGGCTACACCTTC
>TRBD2|TRBJ2-2|TRBV6-5|-
CASSLARTSVTGELFF
TGTGCCAGCAGTTTAGCCCGGACTAGCGTCACCGGGGAGCTGTTTTTT
>-|TRBJ1-1|TRBV19|few
CASSMGLYLMNTEAFF
TGTGCCAGTAGTATGGGATTATACCTAATGAACACTGAAGCTTTCTTT
>TRBD1|TRBJ2-5|TRBV12-3/TRBV12-4|-
CASSPGTGAAETQYF
TGTGCCAGCAGCCCCGGGACAGGGGCAGCAGAGACCCAGTACTTC
>-|TRBJ1-5|TRBV12-3/TRBV12-4|many
CASSNRRTHQPQHF
TGTGCCAGCAGTAATAGGAGAACGCATCAGCCCCAGCATTTT
>TRBD2|TRBJ2-7|TRBV15|many
CATSRSRGAYEQYF
TGTGCCACCAGCAGGTCCCGGGGGGCCTACGAGCAGTACTTC
>-|TRBJ1-2|TRBV19|-
CASTNKPGTAYGYTF
TGTGCCAGTACCAATAAACCCGGGACCGCTTATGGCTACACCTTC
>-|TRBJ2-5|TRBV5-1|many
CASSYRDAQETQYF
TGCGCCAGCAGCTACCGGGACGCGCAAGAGACCCAGTACTTC
>-|TRBJ1-2|TRBV5-1|many
CASSATGPYGYTF
TGCGCCAGCAGCGCGACAGGTCCCTATGGCTACACCTTC
>-|TRBJ2-3|TRBV10-2|-
CASSESARAKDTQYF
TGCGCCAGCAGTGAGTCGGCGCGGGCAAAAGATACGCAGTATTTT
>TRBD1|TRBJ2-7|TRBV7-8|many
CASSLRTGVSYEQYF
TGTGCCAGCAGCCTCCGGACAGGAGTCTCCTACGAGCAGTACTTC
>-|TRBJ2-5|TRBV20-1|many
CSATRPFRETQYF
TGCAGTGCAACAAGGCCCTTTCGGGAGACCCAGTACTTC
>-|TRBJ1-5|TRBV4-3|few
CASSQDRRGNQPQHF
TGCGCCAGCAGCCAAGATAGGAGGGGCAATCAGCCCCAGCATTTT
>-|TRBJ1-2|TRBV3-1|many
CASSQDQRYGYTF
TGTGCCAGCAGCCAAGATCAGCGCTATGGCTACACCTTC
>TRBD1|TRBJ1-2|TRBV7-6|many
CASSLGVGVRGFDGYTF
TGTGCCAGCAGCTTAGGAGTTGGGGTCAGGGGGTTCGATGGCTACACCTTC
>-|TRBJ2-7|TRBV27|many
CASAPGTRPSYEQYF
TGTGCCAGCGCACCGGGGACAAGGCCTTCCTACGAGCAGTACTTC
>TRBD2|TRBJ2-5|TRBV28|-
CASSLSLAGARETQYF
TGTGCCAGCAGTTTATCACTAGCGGGAGCTCGGGAGACCCAGTACTTC
>TRBD1|TRBJ1-1|TRBV24-1|many
CATRGQRNTEAFF
TGTGCCACCAGGGGACAGCGGAACACTGAAGCTTTCTTT
>TRBD1|TRBJ2-7|TRBV29-1|many
CSATQGVLDEQYF
TGCAGCGCAACACAGGGGGTTTTGGACGAGCAGTACTTC
>-|TRBJ1-1|TRBV28|many
CASSLPRGTEAFF
TGTGCCAGCAGTTTACCTAGGGGCACTGAAGCTTTCTTT
>-|TRBJ1-2|TRBV6-1|many
CASSRGTGLDGYTF
TGTGCCAGCAGTAGGGGAACAGGGTTGGATGGCTACACCTTC
>-|TRBJ2-7|TRBV30|many
CAWSRGPVGEQYF
TGTGCCTGGAGTCGTGGACCGGTGGGCGAGCAGTACTTC
>TRBD1|TRBJ1-1|TRBV30|-
CAWSGQGVTEAFF
TGTGCCTGGAGTGGACAGGGCGTGACTGAAGCTTTCTTT
>-|TRBJ2-7|TRBV7-2|-
CASSLNSGSWGEQYF
TGTGCCAGCAGCTTGAACAGCGGTTCGTGGGGGGAGCAGTACTTC